This TCR beta chain is drawn from a study of control samples from healthy donors and cancer patients. Germline V gene sequence: CDR1 ENHRY, CDR2 SYGVKD. The CDR3 extends over 12 amino acids. V lost 4 bases to trimming and J lost 7 bases, with 11 bases between them. The method was immunoSEQ multiplex PCR; TCRdb's version includes in-frame clones alone and lacks a portion of them. The table records 120,000 or so clones, 85% to 95% of them present only once. The genes are TRBV10-3 and TRBJ2-7, with no clear D. The source of this sequence is a man older than 75 with head and neck cancer. Sequences were obtained from PBMCs. In DNA, the CDR3 is TGTGCCATCAGTGGGGCAGAAAGGGAGCAGTACTTC. Its translation is CAISGAEREQYF.